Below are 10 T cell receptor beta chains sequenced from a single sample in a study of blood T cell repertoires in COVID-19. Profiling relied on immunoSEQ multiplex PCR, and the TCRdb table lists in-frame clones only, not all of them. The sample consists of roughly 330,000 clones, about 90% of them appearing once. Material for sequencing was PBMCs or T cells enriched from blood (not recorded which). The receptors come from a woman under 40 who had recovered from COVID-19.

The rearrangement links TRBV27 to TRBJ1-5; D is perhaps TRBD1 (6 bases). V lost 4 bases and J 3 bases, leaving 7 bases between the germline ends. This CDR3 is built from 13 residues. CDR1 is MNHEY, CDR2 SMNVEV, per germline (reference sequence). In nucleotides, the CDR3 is TGTGCCAGCAGTTGGGGGCTCAATCAGCCCCAGCATTTT. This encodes CASSWGLNQPQHF.

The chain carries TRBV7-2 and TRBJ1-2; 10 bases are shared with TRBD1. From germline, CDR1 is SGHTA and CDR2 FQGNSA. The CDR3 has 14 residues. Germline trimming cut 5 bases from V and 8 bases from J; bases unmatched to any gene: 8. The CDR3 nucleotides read TGTGCCAGCAGCGGCCGGGACAGGGGCCAGGGCTACACCTTC. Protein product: CASSGRDRGQGYTF.

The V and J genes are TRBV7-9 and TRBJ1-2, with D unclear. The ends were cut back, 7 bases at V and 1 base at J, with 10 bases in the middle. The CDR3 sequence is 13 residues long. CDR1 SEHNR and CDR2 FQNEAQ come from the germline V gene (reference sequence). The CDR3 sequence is CASTHGSNYGYTF. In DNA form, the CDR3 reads TGTGCCAGCACTCACGGGAGTAACTATGGCTACACCTTC.

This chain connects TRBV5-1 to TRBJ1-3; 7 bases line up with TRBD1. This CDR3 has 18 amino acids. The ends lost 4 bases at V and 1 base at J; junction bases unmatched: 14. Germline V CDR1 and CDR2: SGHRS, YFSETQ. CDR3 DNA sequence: TGCGCCAGCAGCCTCGGACAGGCCCCTTCTCTTTCTGGAAACACCATATATTTT. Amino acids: CASSLGQAPSLSGNTIYF.

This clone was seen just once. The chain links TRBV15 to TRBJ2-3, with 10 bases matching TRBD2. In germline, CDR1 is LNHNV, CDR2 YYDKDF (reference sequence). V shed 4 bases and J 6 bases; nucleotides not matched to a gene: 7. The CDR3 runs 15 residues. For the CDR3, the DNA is TGTGCCACCAGCACCCGTCCTAGCGGGGGCGATACGCAGTATTTT. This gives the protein CATSTRPSGGDTQYF. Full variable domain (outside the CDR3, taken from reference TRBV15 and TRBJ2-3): DAMVIQNPRYQVTQFGKPVTLSCSQTLNHNVMYWYQQKSSQAPKLLFHYYDKDFNNEADTPDNFQSRRPNTSFCFLDIRSPGLGDTAMYLCATSTRPSGGDTQYFGPGTRLTVL.

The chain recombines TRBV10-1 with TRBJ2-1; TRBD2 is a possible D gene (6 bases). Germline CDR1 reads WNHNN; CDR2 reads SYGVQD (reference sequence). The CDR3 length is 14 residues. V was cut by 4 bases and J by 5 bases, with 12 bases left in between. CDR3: CASSAWDSNNEQFF. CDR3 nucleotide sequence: TGCGCCAGCAGTGCCTGGGACTCGAACAATGAGCAGTTCTTC.

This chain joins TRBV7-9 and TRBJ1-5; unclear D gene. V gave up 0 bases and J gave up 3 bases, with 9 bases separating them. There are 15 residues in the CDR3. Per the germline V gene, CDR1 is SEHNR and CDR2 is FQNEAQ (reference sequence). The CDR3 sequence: CASSLASGYNQPQHF. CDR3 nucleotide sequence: TGTGCCAGCAGCTTAGCCTCAGGATACAATCAGCCCCAGCATTTT. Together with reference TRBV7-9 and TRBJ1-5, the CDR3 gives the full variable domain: DTGVSQNPRHKITKRGQNVTFRCDPISEHNRLYWYRQTLGQGPEFLTYFQNEAQLEKSRLLSDRFSAERPKGSFSTLEIQRTEQGDSAMYLCASSLASGYNQPQHFGDGTRLSIL.

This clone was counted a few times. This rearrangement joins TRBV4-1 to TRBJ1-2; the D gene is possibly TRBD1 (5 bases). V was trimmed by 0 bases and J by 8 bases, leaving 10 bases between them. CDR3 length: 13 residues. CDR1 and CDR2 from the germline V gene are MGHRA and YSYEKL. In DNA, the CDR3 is TGCGCCAGCAGCCAAGAGGGCAGGGCCGGCTACACCTTC. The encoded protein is CASSQEGRAGYTF.

The CDR3: CASSPLAGDEFF. The CDR3 coding sequence is TGTGCCAGCAGCCCGCTAGCGGGGGACGAGTTCTTC. The V and J genes are TRBV16 and TRBJ2-1, with 10 bases matching TRBD2. From germline, CDR1 is KGHSY and CDR2 FQNENV. Germline trimming cut 4 bases from V and 14 bases from J; bases unmatched to any gene: 5. CDR3 size: 12 residues.

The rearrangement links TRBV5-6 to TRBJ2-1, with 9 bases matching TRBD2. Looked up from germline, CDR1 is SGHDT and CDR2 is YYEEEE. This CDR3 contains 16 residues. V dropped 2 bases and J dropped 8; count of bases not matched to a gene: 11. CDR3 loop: CASSFPSAGGNDEQFF. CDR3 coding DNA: TGTGCCAGCAGCTTCCCTTCGGCGGGGGGGAACGATGAGCAGTTCTTC.